The 9 T cell receptor beta chains below were found in one sample sequenced in a study of blood T cell repertoires in COVID-19. Some clones are missing from TCRdb's copy, which holds only in-frame ones; the method was immunoSEQ multiplex PCR. The sample lists 95,000 to 150,000 clones, around three quarters occurring once. Sequenced material: peripheral blood. The receptors were sampled from a man between 60 and 70 years old with active or convalescent COVID-19.

The chain carries TRBV30 and TRBJ1-2; a weak D match, TRBD1 (6 bases). Germline V gene sequence: CDR1 GTSNPN, CDR2 SVGIG (reference sequence). V dropped 0 bases and J dropped 8 bases, with 19 bases sitting between them. The CDR3 is made up of 15 amino acids. The CDR3 coding sequence is TGTGCCTGGAGTGTACGGGGGGCGGAATTGGGCGGCTACACCTTC. The encoded protein is CAWSVRGAELGGYTF.

This chain uses TRBV29-1 with TRBJ2-4, with D perhaps TRBD1 (5 bases). Looked up from germline, CDR1 is SQVTM and CDR2 is ANQGSEA. Trimming left V 4 bases short and J 5 bases short, with 9 bases between. The CDR3 extends over 12 amino acids. The CDR3 nucleotides read TGCAGCGTTGCAGGGTCCCAAAACATTCAGTACTTC. This gives the protein CSVAGSQNIQYF.

The chain combines TRBV5-4 with TRBJ2-3; 13 bases align to TRBD2. This CDR3 is 16 amino acids long. J was trimmed by 5 bases and V by 4 bases; bases with no gene match: 7. CDR1 and CDR2 from the germline V gene are SGHNT and YYREEE (reference sequence). The CDR3 coding sequence is TGTGCCAGCAGCCAAAGGACTAGCGGGAGTATAGATACGCAGTATTTT. Translated: CASSQRTSGSIDTQYF.

This chain uses TRBV7-2 with TRBJ2-7; possibly TRBD2 for D (6 bases). Germline CDR1 and CDR2: SGHTA and FQGNSA. The V end was cut by 1 base, the J end by 3 bases, with 7 bases between. The CDR3 length is 13 residues. The CDR3 DNA reads TGTGCCAGCAGCTTAGGGGGGGACTACGAGCAGTACTTC. Protein sequence: CASSLGGDYEQYF.

The V gene is TRBV27, the J gene TRBJ2-2; tentative D call: TRBD1 (6 bases). The CDR3 contains 15 residues. Germline-derived CDR1 and CDR2 are MNHEY and SMNVEV (reference sequence). V was cut by 4 bases and J by 5 bases, with 14 bases left in between. This CDR3 is CASSSRDKPTGELFF. The CDR3 DNA reads as TGTGCCAGCAGTTCCCGGGACAAACCAACCGGGGAGCTGTTTTTT.

This clone was observed a few times. The chain uses TRBV11-2 and TRBJ1-2, with 9 bases lining up with TRBD1. CDR1 is SGHAT and CDR2 is FQNNGV in the germline V gene. The CDR3 is 15 residues long. V was clipped by 5 bases and J by 4 bases; unmatched bases: 8. The CDR3 DNA reads as TGTGCCAGCAGCAAGACAGGGGGTTCATCCTATGGCTACACCTTC. Its protein product is CASSKTGGSSYGYTF.

The table lists this clone with many counts. The chain has TRBV18 and TRBJ1-2, with 7 bases matching TRBD1. With V trimmed by 4 bases and J by 10 bases, 9 bases remained unmatched. This CDR3 is 13 amino acids long. Germline V gene data show CDR1 as KGHSH and CDR2 as LQKENI. CDR3 loop: CASSRGPRGDYTF. The DNA for the CDR3 is TGTGCCAGCTCACGAGGCCCCAGGGGGGACTACACCTTC.

J is TRBJ2-7 and V is TRBV27; D remains unclear. Germline loops: CDR1 MNHEY, CDR2 SMNVEV (reference sequence). The CDR3 totals 14 residues. Trimming took off 7 bases at V and 7 bases at J, with 20 bases between the two ends. The CDR3 sequence: CASNLPDFILEQYF. In DNA, the CDR3 is TGTGCCAGCAATCTTCCAGATTTTATCCTGGAGCAGTACTTC.

This chain connects TRBV6-5 to TRBJ1-2; 7 bases fit TRBD1. J was trimmed by 4 bases and V by 3 bases; bases with no gene match: 5. Germline V CDR1 and CDR2: MNHEY, SVGAGI. The CDR3 is made up of 14 amino acids. In nucleotides, the CDR3 is TGTGCCAGCAGTTATGGCAGGGGGACCTATGGCTACACCTTC. Its protein is CASSYGRGTYGYTF.